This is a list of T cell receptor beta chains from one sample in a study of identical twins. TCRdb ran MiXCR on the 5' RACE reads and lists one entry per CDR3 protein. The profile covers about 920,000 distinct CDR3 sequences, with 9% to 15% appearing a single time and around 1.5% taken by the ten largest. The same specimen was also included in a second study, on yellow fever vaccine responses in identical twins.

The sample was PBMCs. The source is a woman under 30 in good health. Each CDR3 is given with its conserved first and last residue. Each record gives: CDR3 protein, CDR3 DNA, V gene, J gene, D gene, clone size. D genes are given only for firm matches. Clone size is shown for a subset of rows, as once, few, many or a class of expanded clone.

CDR3 protein: CASSPRTGGSVEQFF; CDR3 DNA: TGTGCCAGCAGCCCCCGGACTGGCGGGAGCGTCGAGCAGTTCTTC; V gene: TRBV7-9; J gene: TRBJ2-1; D gene: TRBD2; clone size: -
CDR3 protein: CASSPRTGDMLFGYTF; CDR3 DNA: TGCGCCAGCAGCCCACGGACAGGGGATATGTTGTTTGGCTACACCTTC; V gene: TRBV4-1; J gene: TRBJ1-2; D gene: TRBD1; clone size: many
CDR3 protein: CASSLAGWDRGTDTQYF; CDR3 DNA: TGTGCCAGCAGCTTAGCTGGGTGGGACAGGGGCACAGATACGCAGTATTTT; V gene: TRBV7-2; J gene: TRBJ2-3; D gene: TRBD1; clone size: -
CDR3 protein: CASRRMGLAGGTDTQYF; CDR3 DNA: TGTGCCAGCAGGAGGATGGGACTAGCGGGGGGCACAGATACGCAGTATTTT; V gene: TRBV6-1; J gene: TRBJ2-3; D gene: TRBD2; clone size: few
CDR3 protein: CASSSQGAAGELFF; CDR3 DNA: TGTGCCAGCAGCAGCCAGGGGGCTGCCGGGGAGCTGTTTTTT; V gene: TRBV6-1; J gene: TRBJ2-2; D gene: TRBD1; clone size: many
CDR3 protein: CASSPKTSGANVLTF; CDR3 DNA: TGTGCCAGCAGCCCGAAGACCTCTGGGGCCAACGTCCTGACTTTC; V gene: TRBV3-1; J gene: TRBJ2-6; D gene: -; clone size: -
CDR3 protein: CATSRPGTATGTQYF; CDR3 DNA: TGTGCCACCAGCAGGCCGGGGACGGCCACAGGTACGCAGTATTTT; V gene: TRBV15; J gene: TRBJ2-3; D gene: -; clone size: -
CDR3 protein: CASSPGTGGIQETQYF; CDR3 DNA: TGTGCCAGCAGCCCCGGGACAGGGGGCATCCAAGAGACCCAGTACTTC; V gene: TRBV5-6; J gene: TRBJ2-5; D gene: TRBD1; clone size: -
CDR3 protein: CASSLGQGYRSGNTIYF; CDR3 DNA: TGTGCCAGCAGTTTAGGACAGGGTTACCGCTCTGGAAACACCATATATTTT; V gene: TRBV12-3/TRBV12-4; J gene: TRBJ1-3; D gene: TRBD1; clone size: many
CDR3 protein: CASSPTGRYNSPLHF; CDR3 DNA: TGTGCCAGCAGCCCGACAGGGCGGTATAATTCACCCCTCCACTTT; V gene: TRBV7-9; J gene: TRBJ1-6; D gene: TRBD1; clone size: -
CDR3 protein: CASSTPSVGGGETQYF; CDR3 DNA: TGTGCCAGCAGCACCCCCTCGGTGGGGGGCGGAGAGACCCAGTACTTC; V gene: TRBV12-3/TRBV12-4; J gene: TRBJ2-5; D gene: -; clone size: few
CDR3 protein: CASSQGAGGVETQYF; CDR3 DNA: TGCGCCAGCAGCCAAGGGGCGGGAGGGGTGGAGACCCAGTACTTC; V gene: TRBV4-1; J gene: TRBJ2-5; D gene: TRBD2; clone size: -
CDR3 protein: CASKRGNEQFF; CDR3 DNA: TGTGCCAGCAAACGGGGGAATGAGCAGTTCTTC; V gene: TRBV12-3/TRBV12-4; J gene: TRBJ2-1; D gene: -; clone size: many
CDR3 protein: CASSFHTGVETQYF; CDR3 DNA: TGTGCCAGCAGTTTCCATACAGGGGTAGAGACCCAGTACTTC; V gene: TRBV28; J gene: TRBJ2-5; D gene: TRBD1; clone size: few
CDR3 protein: CASSRSGQEGDEQYF; CDR3 DNA: TGTGCCAGCAGCCGGTCGGGACAGGAAGGAGACGAGCAGTACTTC; V gene: TRBV3-1; J gene: TRBJ2-7; D gene: TRBD1; clone size: many
CDR3 protein: CASSAMLANYGYTF; CDR3 DNA: TGTGCCAGCAGTGCGATGCTCGCGAACTATGGCTACACCTTC; V gene: TRBV12-3/TRBV12-4; J gene: TRBJ1-2; D gene: -; clone size: many
CDR3 protein: CASSLADSSYNEQFF; CDR3 DNA: TGTGCCAGCAGCTTAGCTGATAGCTCCTACAATGAGCAGTTCTTC; V gene: TRBV5-5; J gene: TRBJ2-1; D gene: -; clone size: many
CDR3 protein: CSASTGRQGAQPQHF; CDR3 DNA: TGCAGTGCTAGTACAGGGAGACAGGGGGCTCAGCCCCAGCATTTT; V gene: TRBV20-1; J gene: TRBJ1-5; D gene: TRBD1; clone size: -
CDR3 protein: CASRVVGNTGELFF; CDR3 DNA: TGTGCCAGCAGAGTTGTAGGGAACACCGGGGAGCTGTTTTTT; V gene: TRBV6-1; J gene: TRBJ2-2; D gene: -; clone size: few
CDR3 protein: CASSQEKRDYEQYF; CDR3 DNA: TGTGCCAGCAGCCAAGAAAAACGAGACTACGAGCAGTACTTC; V gene: TRBV14; J gene: TRBJ2-7; D gene: -; clone size: -
CDR3 protein: CASRKTGGEQFF; CDR3 DNA: TGTGCCAGCAGAAAAACCGGGGGTGAGCAGTTCTTC; V gene: TRBV27; J gene: TRBJ2-1; D gene: -; clone size: -
CDR3 protein: CASSSTGVYGYTF; CDR3 DNA: TGTGCCAGCAGCTCAACTGGGGTTTATGGCTACACCTTC; V gene: TRBV6-2/TRBV6-3; J gene: TRBJ1-2; D gene: -; clone size: few
CDR3 protein: CASSSRVMESSYNEQFF; CDR3 DNA: TGTGCCAGCAGCTCCCGTGTCATGGAAAGCTCCTACAATGAGCAGTTCTTC; V gene: TRBV5-6; J gene: TRBJ2-1; D gene: -; clone size: few
CDR3 protein: CASTKTSGGIYEQFF; CDR3 DNA: TGTGCCAGCACCAAAACTAGCGGTGGGATCTATGAGCAGTTCTTC; V gene: TRBV12-3/TRBV12-4; J gene: TRBJ2-1; D gene: TRBD2; clone size: few
CDR3 protein: CASSLGGQAAEAFF; CDR3 DNA: TGTGCCAGCAGCTTGGGGGGACAGGCGGCTGAAGCTTTCTTT; V gene: TRBV5-5; J gene: TRBJ1-1; D gene: TRBD1; clone size: -
CDR3 protein: CASSTLIQYNEQFF; CDR3 DNA: TGTGCCAGCAGCACCCTGATCCAGTACAATGAGCAGTTCTTC; V gene: TRBV21-1; J gene: TRBJ2-1; D gene: -; clone size: -
CDR3 protein: CASSLEGGTSYNEQFF; CDR3 DNA: TGTGCCAGCAGCTTGGAGGGCGGGACCTCCTACAATGAGCAGTTCTTC; V gene: TRBV5-4; J gene: TRBJ2-1; D gene: -; clone size: few